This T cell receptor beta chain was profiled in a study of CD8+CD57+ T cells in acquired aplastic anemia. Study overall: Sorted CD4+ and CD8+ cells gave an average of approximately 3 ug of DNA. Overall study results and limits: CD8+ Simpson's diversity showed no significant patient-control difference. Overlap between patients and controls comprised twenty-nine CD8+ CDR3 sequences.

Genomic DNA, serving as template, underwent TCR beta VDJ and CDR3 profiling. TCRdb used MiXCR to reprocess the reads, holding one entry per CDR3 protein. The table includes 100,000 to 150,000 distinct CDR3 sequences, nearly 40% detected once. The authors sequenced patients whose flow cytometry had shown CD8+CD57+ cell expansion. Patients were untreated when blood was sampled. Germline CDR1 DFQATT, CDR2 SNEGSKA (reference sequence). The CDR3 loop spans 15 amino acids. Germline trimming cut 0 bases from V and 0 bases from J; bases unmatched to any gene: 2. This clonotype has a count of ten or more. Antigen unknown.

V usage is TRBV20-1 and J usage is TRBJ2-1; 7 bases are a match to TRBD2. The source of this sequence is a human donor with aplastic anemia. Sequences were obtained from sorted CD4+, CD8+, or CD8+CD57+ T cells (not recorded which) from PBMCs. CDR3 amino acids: CSARDPSGSYNEQFF. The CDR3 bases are TGCAGTGCTAGAGATCCTAGCGGCTCCTACAATGAGCAGTTCTTC.